These T cell receptor beta chains were read from a single sample in a study of blood T cell repertoires in COVID-19. This table comes from immunoSEQ multiplex PCR, and its TCRdb copy is limited to in-frame clones, with some not included. The sample holds about 340,000 clones; about 92% are singletons and the top ten take approximately 17%. The sequenced material came from PBMCs or T cells enriched from blood (not recorded which). All receptors derive from a woman in her twenties or thirties who had recovered from COVID-19. Both conserved end residues are part of each CDR3. The D gene is left open where the match is weak. Size is stated for part of the rows, as once, few or many counts, or as a class when the clone is expanded.

V: TRBV29-1; D: .; J: TRBJ2-1; size: .; CDR3: CSVDSPGQGTYNEQFF; DNA: TGCAGCGTTGATTCCCCGGGGCAGGGGACCTACAATGAGCAGTTCTTC
V: TRBV30; D: .; J: TRBJ2-5; size: .; CDR3: CAWSVRGTETQYF; DNA: TGTGCCTGGAGTGTTCGGGGGACAGAGACCCAGTACTTC
V: TRBV9; D: TRBD2; J: TRBJ2-2; size: .; CDR3: CASSLPIYSGSGSGELFF; DNA: TGTGCCAGCAGCCTCCCAATATATAGCGGGAGTGGGTCAGGGGAGCTGTTTTTT
V: TRBV27; D: .; J: TRBJ1-5; size: .; CDR3: CASSPSSAGNQPQHF; DNA: TGTGCCAGCAGTCCCTCTTCGGCGGGCAATCAGCCCCAGCATTTT
V: TRBV10-3; D: .; J: TRBJ1-5; size: once; CDR3: CAIKAGEGGNQPQHF; DNA: TGTGCCATCAAAGCAGGGGAAGGAGGCAATCAGCCCCAGCATTTT
V: TRBV27; D: TRBD1; J: TRBJ1-2; size: .; CDR3: CASSPGTVYGYTF; DNA: TGTGCCAGCAGTCCCGGGACAGTCTATGGCTACACCTTC
V: TRBV7-6; D: TRBD1; J: TRBJ1-5; size: .; CDR3: CASSQGQAGNQPQHF; DNA: TGTGCCAGCAGCCAGGGACAGGCGGGCAATCAGCCCCAGCATTTT
V: TRBV28; D: .; J: TRBJ1-6; size: .; CDR3: CASSLPSGIPDSPLHF; DNA: TGTGCCAGCAGTCTCCCATCGGGTATACCGGATTCACCCCTCCACTTT
V: TRBV21-1; D: .; J: TRBJ2-4; size: .; CDR3: CASSLRPYF; DNA: TGTGCCAGCAGCCTCCGTCCGTACTTC
V: TRBV28; D: TRBD1; J: TRBJ2-1; size: .; CDR3: CASSYRGPNEQFF; DNA: TGTGCCAGCAGTTACAGGGGTCCGAATGAGCAGTTCTTC
V: TRBV30; D: .; J: TRBJ1-5; size: .; CDR3: CAWSVLPMDSLYSNQPQHF; DNA: TGTGCCTGGAGTGTACTCCCCATGGACAGCCTCTATAGCAATCAGCCCCAGCATTTT
V: TRBV5-5; D: .; J: TRBJ2-2; size: .; CDR3: CASSLIADLTGELFF; DNA: TGTGCCAGCAGCCTTATAGCGGATCTCACCGGGGAGCTGTTTTTT
V: TRBV5-8; D: .; J: TRBJ1-2; size: .; CDR3: CASSLTLTGQHYGYTF; DNA: TGTGCCAGCAGCTTGACGCTGACAGGCCAACACTATGGCTACACCTTC
V: TRBV10-1; D: TRBD2; J: TRBJ2-2; size: .; CDR3: CASSERIAGVDWKTGELFF; DNA: TGCGCCAGCAGTGAGAGGATAGCGGGAGTTGATTGGAAGACCGGGGAGCTGTTTTTT
V: TRBV5-1; D: TRBD1; J: TRBJ1-2; size: .; CDR3: CASSSGQGRDGYTF; DNA: TGCGCCAGCAGCTCGGGACAGGGGCGTGATGGCTACACCTTC
V: TRBV7-8; D: .; J: TRBJ1-5; size: .; CDR3: CASSLAAGHSNQPQHF; DNA: TGTGCCAGCAGCTTAGCGGCAGGTCATAGCAATCAGCCCCAGCATTTT
V: TRBV11-2; D: .; J: TRBJ2-1; size: .; CDR3: CASSRGGPFGNEQFF; DNA: TGTGCCAGCAGCAGGGGGGGGCCTTTTGGCAATGAGCAGTTCTTC
V: TRBV6-5; D: TRBD2; J: TRBJ2-7; size: .; CDR3: CASSYSAGDSYEQYF; DNA: TGTGCCAGCAGTTACTCAGCGGGGGACTCCTACGAGCAGTACTTC
V: TRBV2; D: TRBD1; J: TRBJ1-2; size: .; CDR3: CASSALPGGDGYTF; DNA: TGTGCCAGCAGTGCCCTACCAGGGGGCGATGGCTACACCTTC
V: TRBV10-3; D: TRBD1; J: TRBJ1-1; size: .; CDR3: CAISAGTGDTEAFF; DNA: TGTGCCATCAGTGCCGGGACAGGGGACACTGAAGCTTTCTTT
V: TRBV5-5; D: TRBD1; J: TRBJ2-1; size: .; CDR3: CASSGAGTGYNEQFF; DNA: TGTGCCAGCAGCGGAGCCGGGACAGGGTACAATGAGCAGTTCTTC
V: TRBV7-2; D: .; J: TRBJ2-2; size: .; CDR3: CASSPGSHTGELFF; DNA: TGTGCCAGCAGCCCAGGGTCCCACACCGGGGAGCTGTTTTTT
V: TRBV18; D: .; J: TRBJ2-7; size: .; CDR3: CASSPEVRQTEQYF; DNA: TGTGCCAGCTCACCGGAAGTTAGACAGACAGAGCAGTACTTC
V: TRBV6-5; D: TRBD1; J: TRBJ1-2; size: .; CDR3: CASSMTGVHGYTF; DNA: TGTGCCAGCAGTATGACAGGGGTACATGGCTACACCTTC
V: TRBV10-3; D: TRBD2; J: TRBJ2-7; size: .; CDR3: CAISDSSGGAVEQYF; DNA: TGTGCCATCAGTGACTCTAGCGGGGGGGCCGTCGAGCAGTACTTC
V: TRBV19; D: .; J: TRBJ2-7; size: few; CDR3: CASSTQGTYEQYF; DNA: TGTGCCAGTAGTACTCAGGGGACCTACGAGCAGTACTTC
V: TRBV28; D: .; J: TRBJ1-1; size: .; CDR3: CASSPRTGTYEAFF; DNA: TGTGCCAGCAGCCCCCGAACAGGAACCTATGAAGCTTTCTTT
V: TRBV5-1; D: TRBD1; J: TRBJ1-1; size: .; CDR3: CASSVDRVSNTEAFF; DNA: TGCGCCAGCAGCGTGGACAGGGTATCGAACACTGAAGCTTTCTTT
V: TRBV7-2; D: TRBD1; J: TRBJ1-5; size: .; CDR3: CASSAQGDQPQHF; DNA: TGTGCCAGCAGCGCGCAGGGGGATCAGCCCCAGCATTTT
V: TRBV18; D: TRBD2; J: TRBJ2-1; size: once; CDR3: CASSPQVLAGGNNEQFF; DNA: TGTGCCAGCTCACCACAGGTGCTAGCGGGAGGGAACAATGAGCAGTTCTTC
V: TRBV28; D: TRBD1; J: TRBJ1-3; size: .; CDR3: CASSLRQGTGNTIYF; DNA: TGTGCCAGCAGTCTAAGACAGGGGACTGGAAACACCATATATTTT
V: TRBV25-1; D: .; J: TRBJ2-7; size: .; CDR3: CASSESTVLPYEQYF; DNA: TGTGCCAGCAGTGAAAGCACAGTTCTCCCCTACGAGCAGTACTTC
V: TRBV11-3; D: .; J: TRBJ2-3; size: .; CDR3: CASSIQDTQYF; DNA: TGTGCCAGCAGCATTCAGGATACGCAGTATTTT
V: TRBV27; D: .; J: TRBJ2-3; size: .; CDR3: CASSFRLADTQYF; DNA: TGTGCCAGCAGTTTCCGCCTAGCTGATACGCAGTATTTT
V: TRBV7-8; D: .; J: TRBJ1-2; size: .; CDR3: CASSLGEAGGYTF; DNA: TGTGCCAGCAGCTTAGGAGAGGCCGGGGGCTACACCTTC
V: TRBV10-3; D: TRBD1; J: TRBJ1-2; size: .; CDR3: CAISEGTGGYGYTF; DNA: TGTGCCATCAGTGAGGGGACAGGAGGATATGGCTACACCTTC
V: TRBV7-2; D: TRBD2; J: TRBJ2-3; size: .; CDR3: CASSLARLAGGLRGTQYF; DNA: TGTGCCAGCAGCTTAGCCCGACTAGCGGGAGGGCTTCGAGGTACGCAGTATTTT
V: TRBV27; D: .; J: TRBJ1-3; size: .; CDR3: CASRPFGNSGNTIYF; DNA: TGTGCCAGCAGACCCTTCGGGAACTCTGGAAACACCATATATTTT
V: TRBV5-6; D: .; J: TRBJ1-2; size: .; CDR3: CASSLSAQTNGYTF; DNA: TGTGCCAGCAGCTTGAGCGCCCAGACCAATGGCTACACCTTC
V: TRBV19; D: .; J: TRBJ2-1; size: .; CDR3: CASASGEGRDEQFF; DNA: TGTGCCAGCGCTTCAGGGGAGGGAAGGGATGAGCAGTTCTTC
V: TRBV18; D: TRBD2; J: TRBJ2-1; size: .; CDR3: CASSPAAGVHNEQFF; DNA: TGTGCCAGCTCACCTGCGGCGGGAGTCCACAATGAGCAGTTCTTC
V: TRBV25-1; D: .; J: TRBJ2-1; size: .; CDR3: CASSAGLSSYNEQFF; DNA: TGTGCCAGCAGTGCCGGACTTTCCTCCTACAATGAGCAGTTCTTC
V: TRBV19; D: TRBD1; J: TRBJ1-5; size: .; CDR3: CASSIPSGTGGRSQPQHF; DNA: TGTGCCAGTAGTATACCATCCGGGACAGGGGGCAGAAGTCAGCCCCAGCATTTT
V: TRBV18; D: .; J: TRBJ1-2; size: .; CDR3: CASSPSRDTYGYTF; DNA: TGTGCCAGCTCACCCTCCCGGGACACCTATGGCTACACCTTC
V: TRBV7-9; D: TRBD2; J: TRBJ2-1; size: .; CDR3: CASSLTSGGADEQFF; DNA: TGTGCCAGCAGCCTCACTAGCGGGGGGGCGGATGAGCAGTTCTTC
V: TRBV7-2; D: .; J: TRBJ2-7; size: .; CDR3: CASSFREWGEQYF; DNA: TGTGCCAGCAGCTTCCGGGAGTGGGGCGAGCAGTACTTC
V: TRBV25-1; D: TRBD1; J: TRBJ1-5; size: few; CDR3: CASSVQGALQPQHF; DNA: TGTGCCAGCAGTGTACAGGGGGCACTTCAGCCCCAGCATTTT
V: TRBV3-1/TRBV3-2; D: .; J: TRBJ2-7; size: few; CDR3: CASSQDFAGLAYEQYF; DNA: TGTGCCAGCAGCCAAGATTTCGCGGGATTGGCCTACGAGCAGTACTTC
V: TRBV4-1; D: .; J: TRBJ2-5; size: .; CDR3: CASSQVNQETQYF; DNA: TGCGCCAGCAGCCAAGTCAACCAAGAGACCCAGTACTTC